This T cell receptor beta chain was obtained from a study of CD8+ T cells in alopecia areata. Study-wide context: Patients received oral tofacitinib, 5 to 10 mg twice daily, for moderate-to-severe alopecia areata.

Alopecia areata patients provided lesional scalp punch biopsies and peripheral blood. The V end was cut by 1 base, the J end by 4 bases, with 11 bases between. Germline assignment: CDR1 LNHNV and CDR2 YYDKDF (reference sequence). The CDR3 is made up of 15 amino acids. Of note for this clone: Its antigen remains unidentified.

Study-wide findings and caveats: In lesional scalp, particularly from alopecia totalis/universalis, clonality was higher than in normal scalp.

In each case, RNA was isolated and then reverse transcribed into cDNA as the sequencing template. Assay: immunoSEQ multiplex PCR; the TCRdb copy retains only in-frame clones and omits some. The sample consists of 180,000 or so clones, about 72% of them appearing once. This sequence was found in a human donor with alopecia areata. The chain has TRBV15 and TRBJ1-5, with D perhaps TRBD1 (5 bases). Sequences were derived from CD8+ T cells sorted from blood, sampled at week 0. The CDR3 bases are TGTGCCACCAGCAGAGCTGCAGGGACGAATCAGCCCCAGCATTTT. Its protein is CATSRAAGTNQPQHF.